This TCR beta chain appears in the sequencing data of a study of blood T cell repertoires in COVID-19. Everyone who took part was about 18 to 90 years old, and they came from 24 US areas. Cohorts were based on clinical histories the participants reported. Methods used by the authors: Reference gene primer amplification yielded estimated nucleated cell counts. Generated by immunoSEQ multiplex PCR, the TCRdb table keeps only in-frame clones and is missing some. V and J calls and clone size are copied from that table; D and trimming were computed from the DNA. In the table there are approximately 300,000 clones, roughly 90% of which are singletons. The CDR3 has 15 residues. Per the germline V gene, CDR1 is MNHEY and CDR2 is SVGAGI. Germline trimming cut 5 bases from V and 2 bases from J; bases unmatched to any gene: 4.

The rearrangement links TRBV6-5 to TRBJ1-3; 9 bases are a match to TRBD1. This receptor was identified in a woman aged 30 to 39 who had recovered from COVID-19. Sequenced: PBMCs or T cells enriched from blood (not recorded which). The CDR3 region is CASSPGTGTGNTIYF. CDR3 coding DNA: TGTGCCAGCAGTCCTGGGACAGGGACTGGAAACACCATATATTTT.